This TCR beta chain was identified during a study of cytomegalovirus exposure and HLA in healthy donors. Broader study findings: For most TCR beta V segments, an earlier analysis put the productive rate at about 90% or about 30% of the time.

Germline trimming cut 5 bases from V and 2 bases from J; bases unmatched to any gene: 9. This CDR3 is built from 15 residues. Germline V CDR1 and CDR2: MNHEY, SVGAGI. Turning to this clone: No antigen is known for it.

Vbeta (60) and Jbeta (13) primers were used in the PCR. Libraries were prepared by immunoSEQ multiplex PCR; TCRdb keeps only in-frame clonotypes and omits some of them. Recorded for this sample: fewer than 200,000 clones. Among the donors, all were healthy bone marrow donors. The clonotype originates from a man aged 25-45 years in good health and CMV-seronegative. The sequenced sample consisted of PBMCs. This chain links TRBV6-5 with TRBJ2-7; the match to TRBD1 covers 7 bases. This CDR3 reads CASSTPGRGTYEQYF. Written as DNA, the CDR3 is TGTGCCAGCAGTACACCTGGCAGGGGGACCTACGAGCAGTACTTC.